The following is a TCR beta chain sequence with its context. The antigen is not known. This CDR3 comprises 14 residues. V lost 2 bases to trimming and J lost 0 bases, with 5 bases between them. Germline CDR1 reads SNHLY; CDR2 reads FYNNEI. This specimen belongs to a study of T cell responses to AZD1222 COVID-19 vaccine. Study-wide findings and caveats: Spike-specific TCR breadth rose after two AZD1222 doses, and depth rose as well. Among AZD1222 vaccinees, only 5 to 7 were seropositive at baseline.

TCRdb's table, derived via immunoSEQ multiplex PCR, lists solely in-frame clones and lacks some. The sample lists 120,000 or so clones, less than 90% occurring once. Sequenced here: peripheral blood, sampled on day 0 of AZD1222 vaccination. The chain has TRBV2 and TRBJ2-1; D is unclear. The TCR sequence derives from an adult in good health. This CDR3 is CASSERYSYNEQFF. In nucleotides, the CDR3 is TGTGCCAGCAGTGAAAGGTACTCCTACAATGAGCAGTTCTTC. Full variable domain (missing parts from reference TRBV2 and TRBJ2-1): EPEVTQTPSHQVTQMGQEVILRCVPISNHLYFYWYRQILGQKVEFLVSFYNNEISEKSEIFDDQFSVERPDGSNFTLKIRSTKLEDSAMYFCASSERYSYNEQFFGPGTRLTVL.